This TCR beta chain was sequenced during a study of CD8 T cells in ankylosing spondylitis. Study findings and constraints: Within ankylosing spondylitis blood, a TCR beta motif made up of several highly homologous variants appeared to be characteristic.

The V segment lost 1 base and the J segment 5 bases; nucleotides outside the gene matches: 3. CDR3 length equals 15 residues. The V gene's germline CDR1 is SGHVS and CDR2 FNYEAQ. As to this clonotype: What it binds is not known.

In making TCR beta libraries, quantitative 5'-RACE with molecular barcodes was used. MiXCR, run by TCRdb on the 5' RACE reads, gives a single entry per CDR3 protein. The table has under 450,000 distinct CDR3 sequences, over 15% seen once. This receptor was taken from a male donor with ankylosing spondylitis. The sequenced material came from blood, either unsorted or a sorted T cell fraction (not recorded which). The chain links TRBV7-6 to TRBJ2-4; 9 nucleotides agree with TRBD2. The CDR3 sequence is CASSLGGGGQNIQYF. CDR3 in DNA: TGTGCCAGCAGCTTAGGCGGGGGGGGTCAAAACATTCAGTACTTC.